Shown below are 10 T cell receptor beta chains from a single sample sequenced in a study of CD8 T cells in ankylosing spondylitis. MiXCR, applied by TCRdb to the 5' RACE reads, yields one record per CDR3 protein. The sample contains 100,000 to 150,000 distinct CDR3 sequences, 7% to 10% of which appear only once. Input material: blood, either unsorted or a sorted T cell fraction (not recorded which). The receptors derive from a male donor with ankylosing spondylitis or in good health (not recorded which).

This clonotype has only a few counts. The rearrangement joins TRBV19 to TRBJ2-3; 7 bases agree with TRBD1. The V segment lost 7 bases and the J segment 2 bases; nucleotides outside the gene matches: 6. Germline CDR1 reads LNHDA; CDR2 reads SQIVND (reference sequence). The CDR3 loop spans 14 amino acids. DNA for the CDR3: TGTGCCAGTAAGAGGGGGCCTGACACAGATACGCAGTATTTT. Translating it yields CASKRGPDTDTQYF.

This clonotype was seen many times. V usage is TRBV5-1 and J usage is TRBJ2-7, with D perhaps matching TRBD2 (5 bases). The CDR3 runs 15 residues. CDR1 is SGHRS, CDR2 YFSETQ, per germline. The V end was cut by 2 bases, the J end by 2 bases, with 14 bases between. The CDR3 DNA reads TGCGCCAGCAGCTTCGGCACCGGGGTCACCTACGAGCAGTACTTC. It encodes CASSFGTGVTYEQYF.

This clonotype was recorded at least ten times. The CDR3 bases are TGCAGTGCTACGCGACAGGGGGCCGGGGAGCTGTTTTTT. Translated: CSATRQGAGELFF. The chain carries TRBV20-1 and TRBJ2-2, with 9 bases matching TRBD1. V trimming: 4 bases; J trimming: 6 bases; junction bases outside the gene matches: 3. The CDR3 sequence is 13 residues long. The V gene's germline CDR1 is DFQATT and CDR2 SNEGSKA (reference sequence).

This clonotype was recorded at least ten times. J is TRBJ1-1 and V is TRBV27; D is possibly TRBD1 (6 bases). In germline, CDR1 is MNHEY, CDR2 SMNVEV (reference sequence). Trimming took off 0 bases at V and 2 bases at J, with 10 bases between the two ends. The CDR3 is 15 amino acids. CDR3 in DNA: TGTGCCAGCAGTTTATCTACAGGGATTAACACTGAAGCTTTCTTT. Translated, it gives CASSLSTGINTEAFF.

This clonotype has only a few counts. The CDR3 reads CASSFRNTGELFF. The CDR3 bases are TGTGCCAGCAGCTTCAGGAACACCGGGGAGCTGTTTTTT. This chain links TRBV7-2 with TRBJ2-2; D is unclear. Trimming stripped 3 bases from V and 1 base from J, with 3 bases between. CDR3 length equals 13 residues. Germline loops: CDR1 SGHTA, CDR2 FQGNSA. Using reference TRBV7-2 and TRBJ2-2 for the parts outside the CDR3, the full variable domain is GAGVSQSPSNKVTEKGKDVELRCDPISGHTALYWYRQSLGQGLEFLIYFQGNSAPDKSGLPSDRFSAERTGGSVSTLTIQRTQQEDSAVYLCASSFRNTGELFFGEGSRLTVL.

On this clonotype: This is likely a read error, given that the CDR3 carries no conserved phenylalanine or tryptophan at its end. The V call is TRBV4-3, the J call TRBJ2-7, with D perhaps matching TRBD2 (5 bases). V was clipped by 3 bases and J by 6 bases, with 15 bases between them. CDR3 length: 14 amino acids. CDR1 and CDR2 (germline): LGHNA, YSLEER. The CDR3 loop is CASSQGPQDSEQYY. DNA for the CDR3: TGCGCCAGCAGCCAGGGCCCCCAGGACTCCGAGCAGTACTAC.

This clonotype was seen ten or more times. The V gene is TRBV6-1, the J gene TRBJ1-2, with a weak D call TRBD1 (5 bases). The length of the CDR3 is 17 residues. Germline-derived CDR1 and CDR2 are MNHNS and SASEGT. V shed 0 bases and J shed 6 bases, with 20 bases lying between them. CDR3 DNA: TGTGCCAGCAGTGAAGCTCGGGGCAGGGCGACGAAACATGGCTACACCTTC. Its translation is CASSEARGRATKHGYTF.

This clonotype was counted ten times or more. The chain carries TRBV27 and TRBJ2-1; either TRBD1 or TRBD2 may fit D (5 bases each). Trimming took off 5 bases at V and 3 bases at J, with 17 bases between the two ends. There are 16 residues in the CDR3. Germline loops: CDR1 MNHEY, CDR2 SMNVEV (reference sequence). The CDR3 protein is CASSPILRDRYNEQFF. The CDR3 bases are TGTGCCAGCAGTCCCATTCTCAGGGACCGCTACAATGAGCAGTTCTTC.

This clonotype has only a few counts. The V and J genes are TRBV7-6 and TRBJ2-1, with 9 positions matching TRBD2. With 1 base clipped from V and 7 bases from J, the junction kept 8 bases outside the gene matches. The CDR3 has 16 amino acids. CDR1 and CDR2 from the germline V gene are SGHVS and FNYEAQ. Here the CDR3 reads CASSLVPAGGNNEQFF. As DNA, the CDR3 is TGTGCCAGCAGCTTAGTGCCAGCGGGGGGAAATAATGAGCAGTTCTTC.

This clonotype showed up many times. The chain couples TRBV15 to TRBJ1-5; D is perhaps TRBD1 (6 bases). CDR1 and CDR2 from the germline V gene are LNHNV and YYDKDF (reference sequence). The V gene lost 4 bases and the J gene lost 11 bases, with 18 bases spanning the gap. CDR3 length: 14 residues. The DNA for the CDR3 is TGTGCCACCAGCACCCGGGACACGGCTCGGTCCCAGCATTTT. Protein sequence: CATSTRDTARSQHF.